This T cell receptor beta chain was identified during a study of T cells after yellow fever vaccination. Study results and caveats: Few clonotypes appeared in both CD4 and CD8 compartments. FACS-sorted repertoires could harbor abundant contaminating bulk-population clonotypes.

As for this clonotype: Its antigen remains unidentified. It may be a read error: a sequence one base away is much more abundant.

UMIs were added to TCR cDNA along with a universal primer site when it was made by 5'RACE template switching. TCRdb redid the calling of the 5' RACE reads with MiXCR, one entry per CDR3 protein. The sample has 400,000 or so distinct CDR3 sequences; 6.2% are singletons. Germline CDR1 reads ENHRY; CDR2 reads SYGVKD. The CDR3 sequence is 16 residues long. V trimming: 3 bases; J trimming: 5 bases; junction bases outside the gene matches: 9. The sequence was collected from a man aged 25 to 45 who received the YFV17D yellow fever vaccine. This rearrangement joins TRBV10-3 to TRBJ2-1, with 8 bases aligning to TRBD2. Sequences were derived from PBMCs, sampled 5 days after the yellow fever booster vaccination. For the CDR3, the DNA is TGTGCCATCAGTGACTTGATTAGCGGGGTTCACAATGAGCAGTTCTTC. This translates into CAISDLISGVHNEQFF.